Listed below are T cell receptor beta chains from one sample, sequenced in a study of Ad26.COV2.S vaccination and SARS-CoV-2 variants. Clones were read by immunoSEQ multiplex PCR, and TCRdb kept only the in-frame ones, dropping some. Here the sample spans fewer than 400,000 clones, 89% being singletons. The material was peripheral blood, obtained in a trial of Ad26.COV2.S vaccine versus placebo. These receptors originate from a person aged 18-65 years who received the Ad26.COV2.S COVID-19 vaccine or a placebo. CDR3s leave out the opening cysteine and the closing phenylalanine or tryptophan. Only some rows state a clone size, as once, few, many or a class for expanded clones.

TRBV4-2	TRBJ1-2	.	ASRPGQGAQDGYT
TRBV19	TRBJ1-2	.	ASSVRGLNYGYT
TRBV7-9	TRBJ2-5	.	ASSLRTADYQETQY
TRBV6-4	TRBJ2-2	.	ASSADRAGELF
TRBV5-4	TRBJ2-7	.	ASSLSGGRALYEQY
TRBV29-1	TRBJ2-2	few	SVRQGAGELF
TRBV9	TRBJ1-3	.	ASSETENFSGNTIY
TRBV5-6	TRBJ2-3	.	ASSLMTSGSDTQY
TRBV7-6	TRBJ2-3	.	ASSLESTDTQY
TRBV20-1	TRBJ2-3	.	SACEGSTDTQY
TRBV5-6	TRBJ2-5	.	ASSSTSGRIQETQY
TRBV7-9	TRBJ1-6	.	ASSLAEQRTLH
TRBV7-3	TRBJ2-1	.	ASSLQGSSRNEQF
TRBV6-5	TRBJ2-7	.	ASKIGRVSYEQY
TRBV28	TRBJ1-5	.	ASSLAGGNQPQH
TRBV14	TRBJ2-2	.	ASSQDRAGELF
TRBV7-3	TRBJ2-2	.	ASSPGSNTGELF
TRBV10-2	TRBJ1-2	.	ASSSDRAYGYT
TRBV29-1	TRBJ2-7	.	SFDLSGSGTKQY
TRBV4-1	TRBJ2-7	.	ASSQVMGEPIYEQY
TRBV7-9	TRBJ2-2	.	ASSFDRAFTGELF
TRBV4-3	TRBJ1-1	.	ASSPAPRGTEAF
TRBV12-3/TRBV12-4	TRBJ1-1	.	ASRTGGTEAF
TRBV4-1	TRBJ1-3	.	ASSQKWKQDAGNTIY
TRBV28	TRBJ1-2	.	ASSSPGGRGYGYT
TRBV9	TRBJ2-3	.	ASSVWDGTDTQY
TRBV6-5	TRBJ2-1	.	ASSAGRNEQF
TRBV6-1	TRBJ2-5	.	ASSEIPLTQY
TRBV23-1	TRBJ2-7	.	ASSPEQAPYEQY
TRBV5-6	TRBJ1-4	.	ASSLGSQGFNEKLF
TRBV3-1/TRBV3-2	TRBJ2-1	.	ASSQELAGLGEQF
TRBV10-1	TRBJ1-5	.	ASSESRATGSNQPQH
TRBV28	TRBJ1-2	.	ASSGPRGRREDGYT
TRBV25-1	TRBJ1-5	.	ASRGNGNQPQH
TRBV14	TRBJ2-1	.	ASSGTSGRRYNEQF
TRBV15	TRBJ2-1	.	ATSREGTGGPNEQF
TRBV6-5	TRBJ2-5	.	ASNHGGAVQETQY
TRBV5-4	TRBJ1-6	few	ASSLENRGPSPLH
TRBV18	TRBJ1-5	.	ASSPDNRGNQPQH
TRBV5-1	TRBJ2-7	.	ASSFTGRSYEQY
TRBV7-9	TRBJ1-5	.	ASSLGSRDSNQPQH
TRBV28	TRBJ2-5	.	ASRRSGKVETQY
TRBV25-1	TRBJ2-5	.	ASSRPVGETQY
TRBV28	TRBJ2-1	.	ASSRQGQYNEQF
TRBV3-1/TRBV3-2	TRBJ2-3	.	ASGRRGATDTQY
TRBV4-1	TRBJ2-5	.	ASSRGLAEETQY
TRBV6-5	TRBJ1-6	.	ASRGQAHNSPLH
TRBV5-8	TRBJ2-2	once	ASSLGDTKSGELF
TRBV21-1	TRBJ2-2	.	ASSRTDTGELF
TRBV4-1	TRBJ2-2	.	ASSQPGGNTGELF
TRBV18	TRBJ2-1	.	ASSPPGLAGGDEQF
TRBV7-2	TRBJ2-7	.	ASRERTGYYEQY
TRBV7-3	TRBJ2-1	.	ASSLQGLAGGYNEQF
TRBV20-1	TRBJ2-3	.	SARERDTQY
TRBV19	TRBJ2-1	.	ASSIAGTSPHEQF
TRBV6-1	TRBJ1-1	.	ASSENRPGLGAF
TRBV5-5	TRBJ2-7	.	ASSHTGTSYEQY